This T cell receptor beta chain was obtained from a study of shared clonotypes between healthy human individuals. An even split of each subset's genomic DNA across several immunoSEQ plates was performed. Under the authors' procedure: Junction-only sequences without quality scores were provided by ImmunoSEQ, so filtering was different. Clones were sequenced by immunoSEQ multiplex PCR, and TCRdb holds only the in-frame ones, with some missing. V, J and clone size were drawn from that table, and D and trimming were deduced from the DNA. The data show some 2,100,000 clones, about 93% seen once. The CDR3 is made up of 14 amino acids. CDR1 is SGHVS, CDR2 FQNEAQ, per germline. Trimming stripped 5 bases from V and 10 bases from J, with 17 bases between. Naive CD8 isolation took CD45RO-negative cells positively selected for CCR7 and excluded terminally differentiated effector memory CD45RA+ cells.

This sequence joins TRBV7-8 and TRBJ1-4, with D possibly matching TRBD1 (5 bases). The receptor's source is a man aged 18 to 29 in good health. Some clones in this sample may be carry-over from other donors' samples. Sequencing was done on a sample of naive CD8+ T cells from PBMCs. The DNA for the CDR3 is TGTGCCAGCAGCGGAGCTCGAGGGGCGGGAAAACTGTTTTTT. Amino acid sequence: CASSGARGAGKLFF.